Following are 9 T cell receptor beta chains from one sample sequenced in a study of blood T cell repertoires in COVID-19. TCRdb's copy holds only in-frame clones and misses some; the assay was immunoSEQ multiplex PCR. The data show about 170,000 clones, with 86% seen just once and about 10% held by the top ten. The sequenced sample consisted of peripheral blood. These receptors originate from a woman aged 55-70 years with COVID-19, enrolled during active disease.

The table lists this clone with a few counts. J is TRBJ2-7 and V is TRBV27, with 14 nucleotides matching TRBD2. The V segment lost 6 bases and the J segment 4 bases; nucleotides outside the gene matches: 14. The CDR3 contains 18 residues. Germline CDR1 is MNHEY and CDR2 is SMNVEV (reference sequence). DNA for the CDR3: TGTGCCAGCAGCCCCTTCGGGGGACTAGCGGGAGACGGTTACGAGCAGTACTTC. This translates into CASSPFGGLAGDGYEQYF.

V usage is TRBV27 and J usage is TRBJ1-6, with D uncertain. The CDR3 has 15 residues. Germline V gene lookup returns CDR1 MNHEY and CDR2 SMNVEV (reference sequence). The V and J ends lost 6 bases and 4 bases respectively, with 13 bases between them. The CDR3, as DNA: TGTGCCAGCAGATTGGGCCACACTTATAATTCACCCCTCCACTTT. Translated, it gives CASRLGHTYNSPLHF.

Comment on this clone: Other nucleotide sequences from this sample produce the same CDR3. This chain joins TRBV29-1 and TRBJ2-7; 7 nucleotides agree with TRBD2. V dropped 6 bases and J dropped 1; count of bases not matched to a gene: 6. This CDR3 has 13 residues. Germline CDR1 SQVTM, CDR2 ANQGSEA. In DNA form, the CDR3 reads TGCAGCGTCGTCCTAGCGGCTTCCTACGAGCAGTACTTC. Translation: CSVVLAASYEQYF.

The chain recombines TRBV14 with TRBJ2-6; D is perhaps TRBD1 (5 bases). There are 15 residues in the CDR3. Trimming took 5 bases from V and 4 from J, leaving 12 bases between them. CDR1 and CDR2 from the germline V gene are SGHDN and FVKESK. CDR3 amino acids: CASSSKGLGANVLTF. CDR3 coding DNA: TGTGCCAGCAGCTCAAAGGGGCTCGGGGCCAACGTCCTGACTTTC.

This sequence joins TRBV11-3 and TRBJ2-7; no definite D call. CDR1 and CDR2 from the germline V gene are SGHNT and YENEEA. The CDR3 is 12 residues long. The ends were cut back, 2 bases at V and 6 bases at J, with 8 bases in the middle. CDR3 amino acids: CASSLSLPEQYF. The CDR3, as DNA: TGTGCCAGCAGCTTATCCCTCCCCGAGCAGTACTTC.

The V call is TRBV18, the J call TRBJ1-1; D unresolved. Germline assignment: CDR1 KGHSH and CDR2 LQKENI. This CDR3 has 14 amino acids. V shed 3 bases and J shed 4 bases, with 12 bases lying between them. In DNA, the CDR3 is TGTGCCAGCTCACCTTGGGCGCGGGGCACTGAAGCTTTCTTT. Translated: CASSPWARGTEAFF. Full variable domain (rest looked up from reference TRBV18 and TRBJ1-1): NAGVMQNPRHLVRRRGQEARLRCSPMKGHSHVYWYRQLPEEGLKFMVYLQKENIIDESGMPKERFSAEFPKEGPSILRIQQVVRGDSAAYFCASSPWARGTEAFFGQGTRLTVV.

In this sample, this clone is medium-sized. The same CDR3 can be traced to other DNA sequences in this sample. The V call is TRBV6-1, the J call TRBJ1-2; D gene ambiguous. V lost 1 base and J 4 bases, leaving 10 bases between the germline ends. Germline CDR1 and CDR2: MNHNS and SASEGT. The CDR3 has 14 residues. This CDR3 is CASSEDGTFYGYTF. CDR3 DNA: TGTGCCAGCAGTGAAGACGGTACCTTCTATGGCTACACCTTC.

This clone was recorded only once. The V call is TRBV6-6, the J call TRBJ1-5; 8 bases map to TRBD1. The V gene's germline CDR1 is MNHNY and CDR2 SVGAGI (reference sequence). The CDR3 spans 17 residues. After removal of 5 bases from V and 0 bases from J, the junction contained 9 bases not matched to a gene. CDR3 sequence: CASSPQGGLVSNQPQHF. The CDR3 bases are TGTGCCAGCAGTCCACAGGGGGGTTTAGTTAGCAATCAGCCCCAGCATTTT.

The gene calls are TRBV29-1 and TRBJ2-7, with D maybe TRBD2 (5 bases). V lost 6 bases and J 3 bases, leaving 15 bases between the germline ends. CDR1 and CDR2 (germline): SQVTM, ANQGSEA. The CDR3 covers 13 residues. The CDR3 nucleotides read TGCAGCGTGGATATCCCGGGAATCTACGAGCAGTACTTC. Its protein product is CSVDIPGIYEQYF.